The 22 T cell receptor beta chains reported below all come from one sample, sequenced in a study of blood T cell repertoires in COVID-19. This table comes from immunoSEQ multiplex PCR, and its TCRdb copy is limited to in-frame clones, with some not included. The table records around 160,000 clones, 65% to 85% of them present only once. The sequenced sample was peripheral blood. The source of these receptors is a man in his sixties with active or convalescent COVID-19.

CDR3 in DNA: TGTGCCAGCAGCCAAAGAGGGGGCGGTGGAGACTATGGCTACACCTTC. Translated, it gives CASSQRGGGGDYGYTF. The rearrangement links TRBV3-1 (or the pseudogene TRBV3-2) to TRBJ1-2, with 7 bases matching TRBD1. Germline V gene sequence: CDR1 LGHDT, CDR2 YNNKEL (reference sequence). This CDR3 spans 16 amino acids. J was trimmed by 3 bases and V by 2 bases; bases with no gene match: 9.

The chain employs TRBV28 and TRBJ1-1; 9 bases are a match to TRBD1. This CDR3 has 12 residues. The germline V gene has CDR1 MDHEN and CDR2 SYDVKM. J lost 8 bases, V lost 5 bases, and 3 bases had no gene match. The CDR3 loop is CASSRGTGEAFF. The CDR3 nucleotides read TGTGCCAGCAGTCGGGGGACAGGGGAAGCTTTCTTT.

This clone has only one observation. The gene calls are TRBV9 and TRBJ2-1, with 8 positions matching TRBD2. Trimming cost V 4 bases and J 12 bases; bases outside gene matches: 15. This CDR3 comprises 15 residues. Per germline, CDR1 SGDLS and CDR2 YYNGEE. The CDR3 loop is CASSPRTVGREVQFF. The CDR3, as DNA: TGTGCCAGCAGCCCCCGGACGGTAGGGCGGGAGGTGCAGTTCTTC.

Points on this clone: At the DNA level, this CDR3 is encoded by other sequences in the same sample as well. The gene calls are TRBV5-1 and TRBJ2-3; a possible D gene is TRBD1 (5 bases). This CDR3 contains 13 residues. Germline V gene data show CDR1 as SGHRS and CDR2 as YFSETQ. Trimming cost V 2 bases and J 1 base, with 5 bases left between them. DNA for the CDR3: TGCGCCAGCAGCTTACAGGGCACAGATACGCAGTATTTT. It is translated as CASSLQGTDTQYF.

The rearrangement links TRBV28 to TRBJ2-3, with D perhaps TRBD2 (5 bases). The germline V gene has CDR1 MDHEN and CDR2 SYDVKM. Trimming shortened V by 1 base and J by 1 base, and 9 bases separated the two germline ends. This CDR3 comprises 15 residues. CDR3 nucleotides: TGTGCCAGCAGTTTATTGTCGCGGGGCACAGATACGCAGTATTTT. As protein: CASSLLSRGTDTQYF.

This chain joins TRBV5-6 and TRBJ2-6; a possible D gene is TRBD1 (6 bases). In germline, CDR1 is SGHDT, CDR2 YYEEEE. V was trimmed by 0 bases and J by 4 bases, leaving 8 bases between them. The CDR3 contains 15 residues. The CDR3 region has the DNA TGTGCCAGCAGCTTGGCAGGGGCCGGGGCCAACGTCCTGACTTTC. This sequence encodes CASSLAGAGANVLTF.

V and J are TRBV9 and TRBJ2-1; 11 bases map to TRBD2. Unmatched junction bases numbered 9, after V lost 1 base and J lost 6 bases. This CDR3 has 17 residues. Germline assignment: CDR1 SGDLS and CDR2 YYNGEE. CDR3 bases: TGTGCCAGCAGCGTAAGTTCGGGAACTAGCGGGAGCAATGAGCAGTTCTTC. Translation gives CASSVSSGTSGSNEQFF.

CDR3 residues: CASSFSGGQKTQYF. In DNA, the CDR3 is TGTGCCAGCAGCTTCTCTGGCGGACAAAAGACCCAGTACTTC. The chain is built from TRBV11-2 and TRBJ2-5, with D maybe TRBD1 (5 bases). This CDR3 has 14 amino acids. V was pared by 3 bases and J by 6 bases, with 14 bases between. The germline gives CDR1 SGHAT, CDR2 FQNNGV.

J is TRBJ2-3 and V is TRBV7-2, with 9 bases fitting TRBD1. This CDR3 contains 15 residues. The germline gives CDR1 SGHTA, CDR2 FQGNSA. V trimming: 5 bases; J trimming: 3 bases; junction bases outside the gene matches: 6. DNA for the CDR3: TGTGCCAGCAGCCCCGACAGGGGGAAGACAGATACGCAGTATTTT. Translated, it gives CASSPDRGKTDTQYF.

The rearrangement joins TRBV27 to TRBJ2-7, with 10 positions matching TRBD2. The V and J ends lost 2 bases and 2 bases, in that order; junction bases with no gene match: 15. CDR1 and CDR2 (germline): MNHEY, SMNVEV (reference sequence). CDR3 length equals 19 residues. CDR3 amino acids: CASSLNGLGAGGSPYEQYF. CDR3 nucleotide sequence: TGTGCCAGCAGTTTAAACGGTCTGGGAGCGGGAGGGTCCCCCTACGAGCAGTACTTC.

The count of this clone is one. This sequence joins TRBV7-9 and TRBJ2-4; 11 nucleotides align to TRBD2. V trimming: 1 base; J trimming: 3 bases; junction bases outside the gene matches: 5. Germline CDR1 and CDR2: SEHNR and FQNEAQ (reference sequence). This CDR3 comprises 17 residues. The CDR3 DNA sequence: TGTGCCAGCAGCTTAGGCGGGACTAGCGGCCTCAAAAACATTCAGTACTTC. Translating it yields CASSLGGTSGLKNIQYF.

The chain uses TRBV7-8 and TRBJ2-7, with 8 bases lining up with TRBD2. The CDR3 runs 15 residues. Trimming took 5 bases from V and 2 from J; bases not matched to a gene: 8. CDR1 is SGHVS and CDR2 is FQNEAQ in the germline V gene. CDR3 sequence reads: CASSAGSSGTYEQYF. The DNA of the CDR3 is TGTGCCAGCAGCGCCGGCAGTAGCGGGACCTACGAGCAGTACTTC.

The rearrangement links TRBV5-6 to TRBJ1-4; D remains ambiguous. The germline gives CDR1 SGHDT, CDR2 YYEEEE. The V end lost 3 bases, the J end lost 10 bases, and 10 bases lay between the germline ends. The CDR3 extends over 12 amino acids. CDR3 nucleotides: TGTGCCAGCAGCTACCCCGGTGGAAAACTGTTTTTT. The encoded protein is CASSYPGGKLFF.

The V and J genes are TRBV20-1 and TRBJ2-5; TRBD1 might be the D (6 bases). Germline loops: CDR1 DFQATT, CDR2 SNEGSKA (reference sequence). The CDR3 loop spans 13 amino acids. Deletions cut 6 bases from V and 3 bases from J, with 14 bases between. The CDR3 sequence: CSASTEGEETQYF. The CDR3 DNA reads TGCAGTGCCAGTACAGAGGGGGAAGAGACCCAGTACTTC.

The rearrangement uses TRBV6-1 and TRBJ2-3; 13 nucleotides match TRBD2. Germline CDR1 and CDR2: MNHNS and SASEGT. V lost 4 bases to trimming and J lost 1 base; unmatched junction nucleotides: 5. The CDR3 runs to 17 residues. CDR3 residues: CASSGGLAGAGTDTQYF. CDR3 in DNA: TGTGCCAGCAGTGGTGGACTAGCGGGAGCAGGCACAGATACGCAGTATTTT.

The V and J genes are TRBV7-2 and TRBJ2-2, with D unclear. This CDR3 contains 13 residues. The V gene lost 2 bases and the J gene lost 7 bases, with 8 bases spanning the gap. Per germline, CDR1 SGHTA and CDR2 FQGNSA. CDR3 sequence reads: CASSLPVVGELFF. The CDR3 DNA reads TGTGCCAGCAGCTTACCCGTAGTCGGGGAGCTGTTTTTT.

CDR3: CASSLKGQGFNYEQYF. The CDR3 nucleotides are TGTGCCAGCAGCTTAAAGGGACAGGGCTTCAACTACGAGCAGTACTTC. V gene TRBV13 combines with J gene TRBJ2-7; 9 nucleotides agree with TRBD1. Looked up from germline, CDR1 is PRHDT and CDR2 is FYEKMQ (reference sequence). This CDR3 comprises 16 residues. J gave up 3 bases and V 2 bases, and 8 bases lay outside the gene matches. The full variable domain, completed using reference TRBV13 and TRBJ2-7, is AAGVIQSPRHLIKEKRETATLKCYPIPRHDTVYWYQQGPGQDPQFLISFYEKMQSDKGSIPDRFSAQQFSDYHSELNMSSLELGDSALYFCASSLKGQGFNYEQYFGPGTRLTVT.

The J gene is TRBJ2-1, the V gene TRBV2; TRBD2 agrees at 11 bases. Germline loops: CDR1 SNHLY, CDR2 FYNNEI. After removal of 5 bases from V and 6 bases from J, the junction contained 21 bases not matched to a gene. The CDR3 length is 20 residues. CDR3: CASSPTRTQRTSGRSNEQFF. DNA of the CDR3: TGTGCCAGCAGTCCTACCCGTACTCAGCGAACTAGCGGGAGAAGCAATGAGCAGTTCTTC.

This clone was found once. The rearrangement joins TRBV7-3 to TRBJ2-1; possible D gene TRBD1, 6 bases. V was shortened by 6 bases and J by 0 bases, with 15 bases between the two germline ends. Germline CDR1 reads SGHTA; CDR2 reads FQGTGA. The CDR3 runs to 16 residues. The DNA for the CDR3 is TGTGCCAGCAGTTTGGACAGCGCTACCTCCTACAATGAGCAGTTCTTC. Translated, it gives CASSLDSATSYNEQFF. The whole variable domain, filled in from reference TRBV7-3 and TRBJ2-1, reads GAGVSQTPSNKVTEKGKYVELRCDPISGHTALYWYRQSLGQGPEFLIYFQGTGAADDSGLPNDRFFAVRPEGSVSTLKIQRTERGDSAVYLCASSLDSATSYNEQFFGPGTRLTVL.

The chain links TRBV18 to TRBJ2-3; D gene uncertain. The V gene lost 1 base and the J gene lost 1 base, with 12 bases spanning the gap. The CDR3 runs 16 residues. Germline V gives CDR1 KGHSH, CDR2 LQKENI. The CDR3 loop is CASSPRPTQGTDTQYF. The CDR3 DNA is TGTGCCAGCTCACCACGGCCCACCCAGGGCACAGATACGCAGTATTTT.

This clone was counted a few times. This chain joins TRBV7-3 and TRBJ2-1; 7 bases fit TRBD2. Germline V gene sequence: CDR1 SGHTA, CDR2 FQGTGA. The CDR3 covers 15 residues. The V segment lost 2 bases and the J segment 6 bases; nucleotides outside the gene matches: 7. The DNA for the CDR3 is TGTGCCAGCAGCTTATCAGCGGGACCTCTCAATGAGCAGTTCTTC. It codes for CASSLSAGPLNEQFF.

The rearrangement uses TRBV7-3 and TRBJ2-7; TRBD1 matches 10 bases. Trimming removed 2 bases from V and 6 bases from J; junction bases left unmatched: 10. Germline-derived CDR1 and CDR2 are SGHTA and FQGTGA. The CDR3 is 16 amino acids. In nucleotides, the CDR3 is TGTGCCAGCAGCTTAGACGGCTTAGGGACAGGGGTCGAGCAGTACTTC. Translating gives CASSLDGLGTGVEQYF.